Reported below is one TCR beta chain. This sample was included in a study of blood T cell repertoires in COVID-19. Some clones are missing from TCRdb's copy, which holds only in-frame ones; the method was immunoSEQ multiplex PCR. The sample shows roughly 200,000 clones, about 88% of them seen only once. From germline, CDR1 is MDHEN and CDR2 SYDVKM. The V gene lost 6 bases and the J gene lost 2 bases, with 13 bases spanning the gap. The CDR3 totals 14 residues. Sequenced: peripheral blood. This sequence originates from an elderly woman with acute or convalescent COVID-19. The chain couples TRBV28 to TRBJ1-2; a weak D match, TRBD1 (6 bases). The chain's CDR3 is CASSIQGVNYGYTF. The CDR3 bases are TGTGCCAGCAGCATACAGGGCGTAAACTATGGCTACACCTTC.